This TCR beta chain was identified in a study of cytotoxic CD8 clonotypes in ibrutinib-treated CLL. Study in general: With a range of 6 to 36, the median treatment time before response samples were taken was about twelve months.

TCRdb keeps only in-frame clones here, not all; method: immunoSEQ multiplex PCR. The sample holds hundreds of thousands of clones; roughly three quarters are singletons and the top ten take roughly 10%. Whole-study results and caveats: At ibrutinib response, clonality increased, and at progression it declined back toward baseline. In comparison with age-matched healthy donors, baseline clonality was higher and tracked circulating CD8+ T-cell counts.

This CDR3 comprises 14 residues. The germline V gene encodes CDR1 PRHDT and CDR2 FYEKMQ (reference sequence). The V segment lost 3 bases and the J segment 4 bases; nucleotides outside the gene matches: 5. This clone was observed many times. Its antigen is as yet unknown. The TCR comes from a human donor with chronic lymphocytic leukemia. The chain recombines TRBV13 with TRBJ1-2, with 7 nucleotides matching TRBD1. Here the sequenced sample was PBMCs, taken after 12 months of ibrutinib treatment. For the CDR3, the DNA is TGTGCCAGCAGCTTCAGAGGGGACAGCTATGGCTACACCTTC. Its protein is CASSFRGDSYGYTF.